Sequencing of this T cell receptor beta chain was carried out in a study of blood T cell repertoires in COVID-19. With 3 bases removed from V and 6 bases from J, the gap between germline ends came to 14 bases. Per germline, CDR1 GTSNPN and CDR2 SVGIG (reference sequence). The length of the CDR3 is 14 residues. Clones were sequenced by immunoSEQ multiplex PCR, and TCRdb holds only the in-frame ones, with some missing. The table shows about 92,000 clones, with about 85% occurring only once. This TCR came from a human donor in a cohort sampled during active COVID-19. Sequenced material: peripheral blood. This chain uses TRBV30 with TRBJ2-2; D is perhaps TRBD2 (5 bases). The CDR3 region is CAWSSRDVSGELFF. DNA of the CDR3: TGTGCCTGGAGCTCGAGGGATGTCTCCGGGGAGCTGTTTTTT.